The TCR beta chain under discussion was sequenced for a study of cytomegalovirus exposure and HLA in healthy donors. Study observations and caveats: The study designated fewer than 200 TCR beta chains cytomegalovirus-associated.

Points on this clone: What it binds is not known.

PCR primers comprised 60 Vbeta and 13 Jbeta primers. The repertoire was sequenced with immunoSEQ multiplex PCR; TCRdb's copy has only in-frame clones and lacks some. The repertoire holds around 120,000 clones, with 60% to 85% as singletons. This CDR3 has 13 residues. V was shortened by 0 bases and J by 4 bases, with 5 bases between the two germline ends. From germline, CDR1 is SGHDT and CDR2 YYEEEE. This clonotype was sampled from a woman in her forties in good health and CMV-seronegative. Source material: PBMCs. The chain recombines TRBV5-6 with TRBJ2-1; D gene uncertain. CDR3 in DNA: TGTGCCAGCAGCTTGGTCAAATACAATGAGCAGTTCTTC. Translating gives CASSLVKYNEQFF.